A single T cell receptor beta chain is shown here with its context. Its specificity is unknown. The data belong to a study of blood T cells in healthy people across ages. Study conclusions and caveats: Considered underestimates were the diversity estimates obtained from one million T cells.

Trimming removed 1 base at V and 16 bases at J, with 17 bases between. The CDR3 is 13 amino acids. For every donor, a draw yielded about 9.7 milliliters of peripheral blood. A second PCR, run for about 7 to 11 cycles, used a sample-barcoded 5' primer plus a J-beta primer mix. Researchers report that a template-switch adaptor with 12 random nucleotides tagged each cDNA molecule. From the 5' RACE reads, TCRdb called clonotypes with MiXCR, one entry per CDR3 protein. The repertoire holds about 780,000 distinct CDR3 sequences, with around 24% as singletons. These data were likewise used in another study, on T cells of mothers and their children. From that second work: Thymic selection molds TCR recombination products alike in related and unrelated pairs.

Material for sequencing was blood. V is TRBV12-3 or TRBV12-4 and J is TRBJ2-4; D is perhaps TRBD2 (6 bases). This TCR came from a boy between 5 and 17 years old in good health. In DNA form, the CDR3 reads TGTGCCAGCAGTTTAGAGAGACACAGAGGGACTTACTTC. It codes for CASSLERHRGTYF.